This entry lists 4 T cell receptor beta chains sequenced from one sample in a study of T cells in Graves' hyperthyroidism and ophthalmopathy. RNA transcripts were the template for amplifying TCR beta CDR3 regions. HTBI primers were employed in a first-round RT-PCR of the TCR CDR3. TCRdb reanalysed the multiplex PCR reads using MiXCR and keeps one entry per CDR3 protein. Here the sample spans 550,000 to 800,000 distinct CDR3 sequences, about 15% being singletons. The source material was blood. These receptors were taken from a man younger than 30 with Graves' hyperthyroidism.

This clonotype appeared many times. This rearrangement joins TRBV6-1 to TRBJ2-1; 8 nucleotides agree with TRBD2. V lost 7 bases and J lost 8; bases outside the gene matches: 22. The germline gives CDR1 MNHNS, CDR2 SASEGT. CDR3 length: 18 residues. CDR3 nucleotide sequence: TGTGCCAGCACCCCTGCGGCGACTAGCGTTTTGGGGATCTATGAGCAGTTCTTC. This translates into CASTPAATSVLGIYEQFF.

In this sample, this clonotype turned up a few times. V and J are TRBV13 and TRBJ2-2, with D uncertain. The V end lost 4 bases, the J end lost 3 bases, and 9 bases lay between the germline ends. This CDR3 has 14 amino acids. Germline-derived CDR1 and CDR2 are PRHDT and FYEKMQ (reference sequence). The CDR3 bases are TGTGCCAGCAGCTACCTCCGTGACACCGGGGAGCTGTTTTTT. As protein: CASSYLRDTGELFF.

This sequence joins TRBV5-4 and TRBJ2-7, with 7 bases lining up with TRBD2. Germline CDR1 and CDR2: SGHNT and YYREEE (reference sequence). Losses at the gene ends were 4 bases for V and 0 bases for J; bases not matched to a gene: 13. The CDR3 totals 17 residues. The DNA for the CDR3 is TGTGCCAGCAGCCGCTTTGCGGCTAGCGGACCCTCCTACGAGCAGTACTTC. Translating gives CASSRFAASGPSYEQYF.

This chain uses TRBV29-1 with TRBJ1-1; the D is unclear. Germline assignment: CDR1 SQVTM and CDR2 ANQGSEA. V was trimmed by 5 bases and J by 3 bases, leaving 10 bases between them. This CDR3 has 12 residues. CDR3 in DNA: TGCAGCGTTCTAGCCACTTACACTGAAGCTTTCTTT. As protein: CSVLATYTEAFF.